This T cell receptor (beta chain) was captured by sequencing in a study of shared clonotypes between healthy human individuals. Study context: The cohort comprised two women and a few men. Their ages spanned 18 to 49 years.

The deep-level immunoSEQ assay was used. Method: immunoSEQ multiplex PCR; TCRdb's copy keeps in-frame clones and lacks some. The sample contains roughly 2 million clones, about 95% of which appear only once. Trimming took 6 bases from V and 3 from J; bases not matched to a gene: 4. CDR1 is SQVTM and CDR2 is ANQGSEA in the germline V gene. The CDR3 spans 13 residues. General study results and limits: Specimens sampled were limited to blood, with tissue repertoires likely differing. What naive subsets generally showed was a larger estimated richness than memory subsets showed.

Note on this clone: Its antigen is currently unknown.

The sequencing sample was made of naive CD4+ T cells sorted from blood. Described subset: CD45RA+ positively selected. The chain recombines TRBV29-1 with TRBJ2-3, with TRBD2 matching over 9 bases. This receptor was taken from a man aged 18 to 29 in good health. The CDR3 nucleotides read TGCAGCGTCAGAAGCGGGGGGACAGATACGCAGTATTTT. Protein sequence: CSVRSGGTDTQYF.